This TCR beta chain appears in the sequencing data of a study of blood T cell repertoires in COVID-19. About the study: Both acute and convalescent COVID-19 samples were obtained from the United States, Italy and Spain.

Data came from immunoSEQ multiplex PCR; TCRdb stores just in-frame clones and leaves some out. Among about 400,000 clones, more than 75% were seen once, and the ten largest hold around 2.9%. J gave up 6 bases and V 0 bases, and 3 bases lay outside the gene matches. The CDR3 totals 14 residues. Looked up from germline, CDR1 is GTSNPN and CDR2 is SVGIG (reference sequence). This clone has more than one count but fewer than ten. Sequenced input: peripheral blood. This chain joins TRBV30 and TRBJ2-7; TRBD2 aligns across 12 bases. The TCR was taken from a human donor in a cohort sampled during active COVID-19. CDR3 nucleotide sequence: TGTGCCTGGAGTGTACTAGCGGGGGGTGGCGAGCAGTACTTC. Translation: CAWSVLAGGGEQYF.